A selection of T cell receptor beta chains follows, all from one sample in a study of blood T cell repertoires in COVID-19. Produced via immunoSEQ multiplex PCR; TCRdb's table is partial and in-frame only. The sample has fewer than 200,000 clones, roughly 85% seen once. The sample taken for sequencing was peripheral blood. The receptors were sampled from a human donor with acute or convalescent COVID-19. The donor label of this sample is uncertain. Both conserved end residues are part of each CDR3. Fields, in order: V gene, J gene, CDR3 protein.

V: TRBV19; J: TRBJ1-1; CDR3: CASSIFGTGSMNTEAFF
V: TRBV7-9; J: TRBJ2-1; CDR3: CASSLVGQEKEQFF
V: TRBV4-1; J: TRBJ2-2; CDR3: CASSQAGGAVTGELFF
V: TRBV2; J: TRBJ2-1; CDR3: CATEPKGLAGFNEQFF
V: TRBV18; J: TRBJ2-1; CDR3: CASSPGTSGGVEQFF
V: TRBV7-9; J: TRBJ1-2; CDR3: CASSLDINRVYGYTF
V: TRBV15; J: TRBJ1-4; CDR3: CATSRDQGTEKLFF
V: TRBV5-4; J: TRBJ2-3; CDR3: CASSTVAGGSPDTQYF
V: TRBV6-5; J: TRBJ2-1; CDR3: CASSQQGGSYNEQFF
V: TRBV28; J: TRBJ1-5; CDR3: CASSLDIGTGRNSNQPQHF
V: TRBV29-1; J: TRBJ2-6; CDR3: CSVDSSSGANVLTF
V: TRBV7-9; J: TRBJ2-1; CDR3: CASSFPSGANAYNEQFF
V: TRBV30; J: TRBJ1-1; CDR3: CAWMYRTGVAFF
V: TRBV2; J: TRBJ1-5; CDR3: CASTGGMYQPQHF
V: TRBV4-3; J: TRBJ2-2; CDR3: CASSQPGQNTGELFF
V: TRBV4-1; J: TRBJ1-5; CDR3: CASSQVGRDNNQPQHF
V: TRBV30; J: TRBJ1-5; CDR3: CAWSVGPGGNQPQHF
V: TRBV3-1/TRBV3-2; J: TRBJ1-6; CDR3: CASSPPGQGLFNSPLHF
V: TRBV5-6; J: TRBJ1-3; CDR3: CASSYRPSSGNTIYF
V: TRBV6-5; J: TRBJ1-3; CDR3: CASSYSWDKAGNTIYF
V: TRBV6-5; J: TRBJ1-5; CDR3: CASGQGVMGQPQHF
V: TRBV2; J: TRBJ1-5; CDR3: CASSTGQRPPQHF
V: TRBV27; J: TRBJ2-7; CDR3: CASSPGDSSYEQYF
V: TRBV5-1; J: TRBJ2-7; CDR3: CASSWGTGASYEQYF
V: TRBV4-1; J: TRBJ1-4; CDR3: CASSQDRQEGLNEKLFF
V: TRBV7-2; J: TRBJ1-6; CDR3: CASSPMGLYNSPLHF
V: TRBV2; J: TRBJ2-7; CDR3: CASGTAYEQYF